Listed below are T cell receptor beta chains from one sample, sequenced in a study of identical twins. TCRdb re-called the 5' RACE reads through MiXCR, storing one row per CDR3 protein. The sample consists of 200,000 to 250,000 distinct CDR3 sequences, less than 8% of them appearing once. This sample was also put to use in a study of yellow fever vaccine responses in identical twins.

The sample comprised memory (CD45RO+) T cells sorted from blood. The receptors come from a young woman in good health. Each CDR3 is given with its conserved first and last residue. The D gene is left open where the match is weak. Where a row states a size, it is once, few, many or the class of an expanded clone; other rows omit it.

TRBV4-3	many	TRBD1	TRBJ1-3	TGCGCCAGCAGCCAAGACTCGACAGGGTCTGGAAACACCATATATTTT	CASSQDSTGSGNTIYF
TRBV10-3	few	TRBD1	TRBJ1-5	TGTGCCACCGGACAGGGGTCCCGGGATAGCAATCAGCCCCAGCATTTT	CATGQGSRDSNQPQHF
TRBV10-1	-	TRBD1	TRBJ2-1	TGCGCCAGCAGTCAACCGCCGGGACAGGGGGCAAATGAGCAGTTCTTC	CASSQPPGQGANEQFF
TRBV15	-	-	TRBJ2-1	TGTGCCACCAGCAGAGACGGGGATAACTACAATGAGCAGTTCTTC	CATSRDGDNYNEQFF
TRBV30	few	TRBD2	TRBJ2-1	TGTGCCTGGAGTGGCGGGAGCCCTGATGAGCAGTTCTTC	CAWSGGSPDEQFF
TRBV3-1	many	-	TRBJ2-3	TGTGCCAGCAGCCAAGTCGGGAGTGAAACAGATACGCAGTATTTT	CASSQVGSETDTQYF
TRBV5-6	many	TRBD1	TRBJ2-7	TGTGCCAGCAGGCCTATGACAGGGGGCTCCTACGAGCAGTACTTC	CASRPMTGGSYEQYF
TRBV4-3	many	TRBD2	TRBJ2-3	TGCGCCAGCAGCCAAAAACTAGCGGGGGTTGGGACAGATACGCAGTATTTT	CASSQKLAGVGTDTQYF
TRBV20-1	-	TRBD2	TRBJ2-3	TGCAGTGCCGGGACTAGCGGGGGCACAGATACGCAGTATTTT	CSAGTSGGTDTQYF
TRBV7-9	-	-	TRBJ2-7	TGTGCCAGCAGCTTAGTCCAACGGGACCATGGGGAGCAGTACTTC	CASSLVQRDHGEQYF
TRBV5-1	many	TRBD1	TRBJ2-1	TGCGCCAGCAGCCCGGACAGGAAGCAGTTCTTC	CASSPDRKQFF
TRBV5-1	-	-	TRBJ2-5	TGCGCCAGCAGCTCCGGTTCTAGAATCCCGGAGACCCAGTACTTC	CASSSGSRIPETQYF
TRBV20-1	-	TRBD2	TRBJ2-2	TGCAGTGCTAGGGCTCTAGCGGGAGGGCTTGGGGCCGGGGAGCTGTTTTTT	CSARALAGGLGAGELFF
TRBV5-1	few	TRBD2	TRBJ2-5	TGCGCCAGCAGCTTGGGACTAGCGGTCGCACAAGAGACCCAGTACTTC	CASSLGLAVAQETQYF
TRBV30	-	-	TRBJ1-1	TGTGCCTGGAAAAGACCGATAAACACTGAAGCTTTCTTT	CAWKRPINTEAFF
TRBV27	few	TRBD2	TRBJ2-1	TGTGCCAGCAGTTCAGCTGGACAATTTAGGGGACTAGCGGGAGTTTACAATGAGCAGTTCTTC	CASSSAGQFRGLAGVYNEQFF
TRBV15	many	TRBD2	TRBJ2-3	TGTGCCACCAGCAGGTCTAGCGGGGGCACAGATACGCAGTATTTT	CATSRSSGGTDTQYF
TRBV28	many	TRBD2	TRBJ2-3	TGTGCCAGCAGTTTAGGTCCTAGCGGGGGGACAGATACGCAGTATTTT	CASSLGPSGGTDTQYF
TRBV10-3	-	TRBD1	TRBJ2-5	TGTGCCATCAGTGGGACAGGGACCCAAGAGACCCAGTACTTC	CAISGTGTQETQYF
TRBV14	many	-	TRBJ2-7	TGTGCCAGCAGCCAAGTTATACACGAGCAGTACTTC	CASSQVIHEQYF
TRBV30	-	-	TRBJ2-2	TGTGCCTGGAGTGGCAGAGTTAACACCGGGGAGCTGTTTTTT	CAWSGRVNTGELFF
TRBV18	few	-	TRBJ2-7	TGTGCCAGCTCACTAGTGACCCCCGAGGACGAGCAGTACTTC	CASSLVTPEDEQYF